The 18 T cell receptor beta chains listed next were all sequenced from one sample in a study of T cells in Graves' hyperthyroidism and ophthalmopathy. Using RNA transcripts as the source, TCR beta CDR3 regions were amplified. Carried out on the TCR CDR3, a first-round RT-PCR used the HTBI primer set. One entry per CDR3 protein results from TCRdb running MiXCR on the multiplex PCR reads. Here the sample spans 500,000 to 750,000 distinct CDR3 sequences, 14% being singletons. Sequenced input: blood. These receptors were taken from a woman aged 18-29 years with Graves' ophthalmopathy.

The sample holds many counts of this clonotype. V gene TRBV18 combines with J gene TRBJ1-1; possibly TRBD1 for D (6 bases). The CDR3 runs 14 residues. Trimming removed 5 bases from V and 0 bases from J, with 10 bases in between. Germline loops: CDR1 KGHSH, CDR2 LQKENI. The CDR3 DNA sequence: TGTGCCAGCTCAGCGGACAGACTGAACACTGAAGCTTTCTTT. Its translation: CASSADRLNTEAFF.

This clonotype was observed a handful of times. This sequence joins TRBV29-1 and TRBJ2-3; D is ambiguous. The CDR3 is made up of 10 amino acids. Germline loops: CDR1 SQVTM, CDR2 ANQGSEA. This chain's CDR3 is CSTRRDTQYF. The CDR3, as DNA: TGCAGTACCCGCCGAGATACGCAGTATTTT.

This clonotype was detected ten times or more. This rearrangement joins TRBV28 to TRBJ1-2; D not certain. V lost 5 bases and J 0 bases, leaving 10 bases between the germline ends. The CDR3 consists of 14 residues. In germline, CDR1 is MDHEN, CDR2 SYDVKM. CDR3 protein: CASSAPGTNYGYTF. The DNA of the CDR3 is TGTGCCAGCAGTGCCCCCGGGACTAACTATGGCTACACCTTC.

This clonotype has a count of ten or more. The rearrangement joins TRBV10-3 to TRBJ1-2; 8 bases are shared with TRBD1. The trim removed 2 bases at V and 4 bases at J, leaving 3 bases unmatched. Germline V gene sequence: CDR1 ENHRY, CDR2 SYGVKD. This CDR3 region has 14 residues. CDR3 loop: CAISEQGARYGYTF. As DNA, the CDR3 is TGTGCCATCAGTGAGCAGGGGGCCCGCTATGGCTACACCTTC.

A few counts support this clonotype. The V and J genes are TRBV7-8 and TRBJ2-1; D is undetermined. Trimming shortened V by 5 bases and J by 8 bases, and 19 bases separated the two germline ends. The germline V gene has CDR1 SGHVS and CDR2 FQNEAQ. The CDR3 consists of 15 residues. Here the CDR3 DNA reads TGTGCCAGCAGCCCCTTCGTAGGCTACGAGGATGAGCAGTTCTTC. As protein: CASSPFVGYEDEQFF.

The table lists this clonotype with many counts. The chain is built from TRBV11-3 and TRBJ2-5; D is undetermined. CDR3 size: 12 residues. CDR1 and CDR2 from the germline V gene are SGHNT and YENEEA. V was pared by 3 bases and J by 0 bases, with 2 bases between. CDR3 DNA sequence: TGTGCCAGCAGCTTCCACCAAGAGACCCAGTACTTC. It specifies CASSFHQETQYF. The full variable domain, completed using reference TRBV11-3 and TRBJ2-5, is EAGVVQSPRYKIIEKKQPVAFWCNPISGHNTLYWYLQNLGQGPELLIRYENEEAVDDSQLPKDRFSAERLKGVDSTLKIQPAELGDSAVYLCASSFHQETQYFGPGTRLLVL.

This clonotype was picked up many times. The chain joins TRBV28 to TRBJ1-5, with D possibly matching TRBD1 (6 bases). The CDR3 loop spans 14 amino acids. Germline V gene lookup returns CDR1 MDHEN and CDR2 SYDVKM. The ends were cut back, 3 bases at V and 5 bases at J, with 11 bases in the middle. The CDR3 spells CASSFHSGDQPQHF. The CDR3 bases are TGTGCCAGCAGTTTCCACTCAGGGGATCAGCCCCAGCATTTT.

This clonotype was picked up a small number of times. The chain is built from TRBV27 and TRBJ2-7; 12 nucleotides align to TRBD1. The CDR3 covers 16 residues. CDR1 is MNHEY and CDR2 is SMNVEV in the germline V gene (reference sequence). Unmatched junction bases numbered 13, after V lost 9 bases and J lost 4 bases. The CDR3 nucleotides read TGTGCCAGTTATGGAGCCCAGGGACAGGGGGCTTACGAGCAGTACTTC. Amino acid sequence: CASYGAQGQGAYEQYF.

This clonotype was counted at least ten times. The rearrangement links TRBV28 to TRBJ1-2, with a possible D match to TRBD1 (5 bases). Germline V CDR1 and CDR2: MDHEN, SYDVKM. The CDR3 is 11 residues long. V lost 6 bases and J lost 9, with 11 bases in between. CDR3 in amino acids: CASSIRARYTF. The CDR3 nucleotides read TGTGCCAGCAGCATCAGGGCCCGCTACACCTTC.

The sample holds many counts of this clonotype. The J gene is TRBJ2-1, the V gene TRBV14, with D perhaps TRBD2 (5 bases). CDR3 size: 15 residues. V lost 0 bases, J lost 2 bases, and 8 bases lay in between. CDR1 SGHDN and CDR2 FVKESK come from the germline V gene. The CDR3 protein is CASSQDRGTYNEQFF. The CDR3 region has the DNA TGTGCCAGCAGCCAAGATCGGGGAACCTACAATGAGCAGTTCTTC.

This clonotype has only a few counts. This rearrangement joins TRBV7-9 to TRBJ2-6; TRBD1 might be the D (7 bases). CDR1 SEHNR and CDR2 FQNEAQ come from the germline V gene (reference sequence). Trimming pared 3 bases from V and 2 bases from J, leaving 8 bases between. This CDR3 comprises 15 residues. DNA of the CDR3: TGTGCCAGCAGCTTCAGGGGGGCTGGGGCCAACGTCCTGACTTTC. This codes for CASSFRGAGANVLTF.

This clonotype was counted at least ten times. V usage is TRBV20-1 and J usage is TRBJ2-3; D gene unclear. This CDR3 is built from 12 residues. Germline V gene sequence: CDR1 DFQATT, CDR2 SNEGSKA (reference sequence). Trimming stripped 7 bases from V and 0 bases from J, with 8 bases between. The CDR3 loop is CSVEDSTDTQYF. CDR3 DNA sequence: TGCAGTGTTGAGGATAGCACAGATACGCAGTATTTT.

The table lists this clonotype with a few counts. The J gene is TRBJ2-7, the V gene TRBV19; D gene unclear. The V end was cut by 3 bases, the J end by 3 bases, with 12 bases between. Germline V CDR1 and CDR2: LNHDA, SQIVND (reference sequence). The length of the CDR3 is 14 residues. In DNA, the CDR3 is TGTGCCAGTAGTATGTTCGCAGCCTTCTACGAGCAGTACTTC. Protein: CASSMFAAFYEQYF.

This clonotype appeared a few times. The chain combines TRBV24-1 with TRBJ2-2; possible D gene TRBD2, 6 bases. V lost 2 bases to trimming and J lost 7 bases, with 10 bases between them. The germline CDR1 and CDR2 sequences are KGHDR and SFDVKD. The CDR3 extends over 14 amino acids. DNA for the CDR3: TGTGCCACCAGTGATTATGGAGGGTACGGGGAGCTGTTTTTT. Its protein is CATSDYGGYGELFF.

Only a few counts were recorded for this clonotype. The V call is TRBV4-2, the J call TRBJ1-1, with D hard to call. CDR1 is LGHNA and CDR2 is YNFKEQ in the germline V gene. V lost 4 bases, J lost 0 bases, and 9 bases lay in between. CDR3 length equals 14 residues. CDR3 coding DNA: TGTGCCAGCAGCCCTCAAACCCTGAACACTGAAGCTTTCTTT. Translation gives CASSPQTLNTEAFF.

This clonotype was seen a few times. This sequence joins TRBV18 and TRBJ1-5; no clear D gene. Per the germline V gene, CDR1 is KGHSH and CDR2 is LQKENI. This CDR3 has 14 amino acids. The V gene lost 3 bases and the J gene lost 3 bases, with 9 bases spanning the gap. The CDR3 coding sequence is TGTGCCAGCTCACCTCGCCGTAACAATCAGCCCCAGCATTTT. Encoded protein: CASSPRRNNQPQHF.

This clonotype was seen repeatedly, ten times or more. V and J are TRBV12-3 or TRBV12-4 and TRBJ1-2; D remains ambiguous. Trimming took 0 bases from V and 4 from J, leaving 9 bases between them. The CDR3 runs 14 residues. CDR3 region: CASSLATGLYGYTF. In DNA form, the CDR3 reads TGTGCCAGCAGTTTAGCTACGGGCCTCTATGGCTACACCTTC.

In this sample, this clonotype turned up many times. The chain couples TRBV7-9 to TRBJ2-3, with D perhaps TRBD2 (7 bases). Germline loops: CDR1 SEHNR, CDR2 FQNEAQ (reference sequence). This CDR3 contains 14 residues. Trimming cost V 4 bases and J 4 bases, with 12 bases left between them. CDR3 bases: TGTGCCAGCAGCTCCCGGGGGGCTGCAGATACGCAGTATTTT. Protein: CASSSRGAADTQYF.